Included here is one TCR beta chain sequence, with context. Its target is unknown. Whole-study results and caveats: Tumor Tregs overlapped most with tumor, then blood, naive CD4+ cells. In terms of TCR gene usage, tumor memory CD4+ T cells clustered together with blood and lymph node memory CD4+ cells, as well as with lymph node naive CD4+ cells. Whole repertoires were not studied in the larger cohort, only one V-J beta rearrangement.

Constant-region reverse primers amplified full-length variable regions, followed by semi-nested Nested Universal Primer A PCR. In TCRdb, the 5' RACE reads were re-called with MiXCR into one record per CDR3 protein. The sample includes approximately 50,000 distinct CDR3 sequences, approximately 27% of them seen just once. The CDR3 is 15 amino acids. V lost 4 bases to trimming and J lost 0 bases, with 13 bases between them. CDR1 is DFQATT and CDR2 is SNEGSKA in the germline V gene (reference sequence). Treg sorting used a CD4+CD25+CD127-/low gate. This clonotype was obtained from a female donor with breast cancer. The specimen sequenced was tumor-infiltrating Tregs sorted from the breast tumor. V and J are TRBV20-1 and TRBJ2-1; a possible D gene is TRBD2 (5 bases). The CDR3 region is CSAIRTASSYNEQFF. The CDR3, as DNA: TGCAGTGCTATTAGGACTGCGAGCTCCTACAATGAGCAGTTCTTC.